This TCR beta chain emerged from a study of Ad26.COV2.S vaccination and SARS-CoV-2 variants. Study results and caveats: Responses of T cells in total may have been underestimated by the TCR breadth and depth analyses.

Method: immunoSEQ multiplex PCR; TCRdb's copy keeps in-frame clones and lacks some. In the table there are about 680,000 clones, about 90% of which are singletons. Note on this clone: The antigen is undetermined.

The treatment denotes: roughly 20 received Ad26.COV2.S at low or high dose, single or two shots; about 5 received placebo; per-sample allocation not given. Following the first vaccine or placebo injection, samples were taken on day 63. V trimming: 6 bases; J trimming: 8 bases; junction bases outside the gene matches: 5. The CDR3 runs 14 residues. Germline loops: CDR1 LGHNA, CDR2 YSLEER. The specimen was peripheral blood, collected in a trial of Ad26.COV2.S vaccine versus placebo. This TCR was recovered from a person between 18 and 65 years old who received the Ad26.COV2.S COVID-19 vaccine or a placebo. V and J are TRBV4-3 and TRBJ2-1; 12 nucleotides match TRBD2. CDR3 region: CASRGLAGTDEQFF. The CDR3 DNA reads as TGCGCCAGCAGAGGACTAGCGGGGACCGATGAGCAGTTCTTC.